Each of the 11 T cell receptor beta chains below was sequenced from the same sample in a study of cytomegalovirus exposure and HLA in healthy donors. The PCR used 60 Vbeta and 13 Jbeta primers. Method: immunoSEQ multiplex PCR; TCRdb's copy keeps in-frame clones and lacks some. Here the sample spans around 57,000 clones, approximately 88% being singletons. Sequenced material: PBMCs. These TCRs come from a man between 25 and 39 years old in good health and CMV-seropositive.

The chain joins TRBV30 to TRBJ2-7; a possible D gene is TRBD1 (5 bases). V lost 5 bases, J lost 5 bases, and 13 bases lay in between. CDR1 and CDR2 (germline): GTSNPN, SVGIG (reference sequence). The CDR3 is 12 residues long. CDR3 nucleotides: TGTGCCTGGGCTAGACAGAGCGACGAGCAGTACTTC. It encodes CAWARQSDEQYF.

The V gene is TRBV13, the J gene TRBJ2-1; 8 bases line up with TRBD2. Germline trimming cut 4 bases from V and 3 bases from J; bases unmatched to any gene: 5. The CDR3 length is 15 residues. CDR1 PRHDT and CDR2 FYEKMQ come from the germline V gene (reference sequence). Here the CDR3 reads CASSSSLAGYNEQFF. In DNA form, the CDR3 reads TGTGCCAGCAGCTCCTCTCTAGCGGGCTACAATGAGCAGTTCTTC.

The chain carries TRBV28 and TRBJ2-5; 8 bases are a match to TRBD1. Judging by the DNA end, TRBJ2-7 fits better; the J call may be wrong. In germline, CDR1 is MDHEN, CDR2 SYDVKM. This CDR3 has 15 residues. The CDR3 DNA follows: TGTGCCAGCAGTTTATCCACACAGGGGGGCTACGAGCAGTACTTC. This translates into CASSLSTQGGYEQYF.

The genes are TRBV6-1 and TRBJ2-5; 7 bases align to TRBD1. V was clipped by 1 base and J by 5 bases; unmatched bases: 10. The germline V gene encodes CDR1 MNHNS and CDR2 SASEGT. The CDR3 spans 16 residues. The CDR3 loop reads CASSEGSGVRGETQYF. CDR3 bases: TGTGCCAGCAGTGAAGGGAGCGGTGTCAGGGGGGAGACCCAGTACTTC.

V gene TRBV5-5 combines with J gene TRBJ2-7, with 7 bases identical to TRBD2. The CDR3 loop spans 16 amino acids. V lost 3 bases, J lost 1 base, and 10 bases stayed unmatched. Per germline, CDR1 SGHKS and CDR2 YYEKEE (reference sequence). CDR3 sequence: CASSSGLRESSYEQYF. CDR3 bases: TGTGCCAGCAGCTCGGGGCTGCGGGAGTCTTCCTACGAGCAGTACTTC.

The table lists this clone with a count of one. The rearrangement links TRBV18 to TRBJ1-1; D uncertain. CDR3 length: 12 residues. Between the trimmed V and J ends, which lost 5 bases and 3 bases, there was a span of 7 bases. Germline-derived CDR1 and CDR2 are KGHSH and LQKENI. CDR3 region: CASSSGHTEAFF. DNA of the CDR3: TGTGCCAGCTCATCGGGTCACACTGAAGCTTTCTTT.

The V gene is TRBV10-2, the J gene TRBJ2-5; 7 bases match TRBD1. The J call could be wrong; TRBJ2-7 is a better fit for the DNA end. Per germline, CDR1 WSHSY and CDR2 SAAADI. The CDR3 extends over 14 amino acids. CDR3 residues: CASRLTGTVYEQYF. Here the CDR3 DNA reads TGCGCCAGCAGATTGACAGGGACCGTGTACGAGCAGTACTTC.

This chain connects TRBV29-1 to TRBJ2-3; 10 bases align to TRBD2. Trimming at V came to 7 bases and at J to 5 bases, leaving 6 bases not matched to a gene. Germline loops: CDR1 SQVTM, CDR2 ANQGSEA. The CDR3 is made up of 13 amino acids. CDR3 loop: CSGSGRGGDTQYF. For the CDR3, the DNA is TGCAGCGGCAGCGGGAGGGGAGGAGATACGCAGTATTTT.

This clone was recorded only once. The chain employs TRBV4-1 and TRBJ1-6; 8 positions agree with TRBD1. Germline lookup yields CDR1 MGHRA and CDR2 YSYEKL. Losses at the gene ends were 7 bases for V and 6 bases for J; bases not matched to a gene: 14. This CDR3 is built from 17 residues. CDR3 DNA sequence: TGCGCCAGCACACCGGTTGACAGGGGAGGGCTTAATTCACCCCTCCACTTT. It is translated as CASTPVDRGGLNSPLHF.

J is TRBJ2-7 and V is TRBV9, with TRBD2 matching over 7 bases. Germline V lookup: CDR1 SGDLS, CDR2 YYNGEE. Trimming removed 0 bases from V and 5 bases from J; junction bases left unmatched: 5. This CDR3 contains 14 residues. The CDR3 here is CASSVGGGLNEQYF. CDR3 DNA sequence: TGTGCCAGCAGCGTAGGGGGAGGGCTGAACGAGCAGTACTTC.

The chain couples TRBV6-6 to TRBJ2-1; 7 bases are shared with TRBD1. Trimming cost V 2 bases and J 3 bases; bases outside gene matches: 7. Germline V lookup: CDR1 MNHNY, CDR2 SVGAGI (reference sequence). This CDR3 comprises 16 residues. DNA for the CDR3: TGTGCCAGCAGTTACATGACAGGGATTGGCTACAATGAGCAGTTCTTC. Protein product: CASSYMTGIGYNEQFF.